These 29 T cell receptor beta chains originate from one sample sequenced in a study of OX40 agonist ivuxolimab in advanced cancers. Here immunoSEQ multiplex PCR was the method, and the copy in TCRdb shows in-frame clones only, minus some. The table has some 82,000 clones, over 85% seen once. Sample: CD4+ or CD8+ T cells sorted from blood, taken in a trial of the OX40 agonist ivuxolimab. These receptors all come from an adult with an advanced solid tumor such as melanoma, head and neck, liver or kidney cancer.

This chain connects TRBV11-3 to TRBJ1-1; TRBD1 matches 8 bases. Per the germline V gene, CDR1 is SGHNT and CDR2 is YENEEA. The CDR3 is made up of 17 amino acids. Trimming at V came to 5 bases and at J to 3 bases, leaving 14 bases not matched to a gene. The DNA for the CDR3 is TGTGCCAGCAGCATTGGACAGGGCTTTTTAGAAGACACTGAAGCTTTCTTT. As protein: CASSIGQGFLEDTEAFF.

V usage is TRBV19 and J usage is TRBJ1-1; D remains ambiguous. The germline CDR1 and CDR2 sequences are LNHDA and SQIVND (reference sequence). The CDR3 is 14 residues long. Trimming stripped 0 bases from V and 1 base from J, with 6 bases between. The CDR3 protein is CASSIDGRNTEAFF. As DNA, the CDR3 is TGTGCCAGTAGTATAGATGGTAGGAACACTGAAGCTTTCTTT.

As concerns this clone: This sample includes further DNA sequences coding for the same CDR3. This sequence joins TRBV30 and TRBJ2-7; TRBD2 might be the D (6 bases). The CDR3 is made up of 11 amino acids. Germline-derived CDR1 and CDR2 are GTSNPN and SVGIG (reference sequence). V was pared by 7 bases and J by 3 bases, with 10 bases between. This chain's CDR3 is CASGTVYEQYF. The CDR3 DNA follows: TGTGCCTCCGGGACTGTCTACGAGCAGTACTTC. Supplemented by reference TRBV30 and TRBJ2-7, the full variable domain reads SQTIHQWPATLVQPVGSPLSLECTVEGTSNPNLYWYRQAAGRGLQLLFYSVGIGQISSEVPQNLSASRPQDRQFILSSKKLLLSDSGFYLCASGTVYEQYFGPGTRLTVT.

CDR3 in DNA: TGTGCCTGCCTAGCGGGGCGGGGCAAAAACATTCAGTACTTC. Its protein product is CACLAGRGKNIQYF. The rearrangement uses TRBV2 and TRBJ2-4; 9 positions match TRBD2. V lost 11 bases, J lost 3 bases, and 8 bases stayed unmatched. Germline CDR1 reads SNHLY; CDR2 reads FYNNEI. The CDR3 consists of 14 residues.

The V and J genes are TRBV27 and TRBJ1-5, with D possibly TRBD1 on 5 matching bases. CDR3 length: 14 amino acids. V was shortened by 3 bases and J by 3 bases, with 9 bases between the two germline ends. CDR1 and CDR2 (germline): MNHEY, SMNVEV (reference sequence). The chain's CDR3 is CASSLDTNNQPQHF. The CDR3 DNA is TGTGCCAGCAGTTTGGACACTAACAATCAGCCCCAGCATTTT.

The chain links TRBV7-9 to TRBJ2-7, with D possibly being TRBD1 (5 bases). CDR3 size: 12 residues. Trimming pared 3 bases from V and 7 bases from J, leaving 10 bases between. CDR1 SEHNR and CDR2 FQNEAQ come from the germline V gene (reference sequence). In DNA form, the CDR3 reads TGTGCCAGCAGCTTCCAGGGTGGGGAGCAGTACTTC. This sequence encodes CASSFQGGEQYF.

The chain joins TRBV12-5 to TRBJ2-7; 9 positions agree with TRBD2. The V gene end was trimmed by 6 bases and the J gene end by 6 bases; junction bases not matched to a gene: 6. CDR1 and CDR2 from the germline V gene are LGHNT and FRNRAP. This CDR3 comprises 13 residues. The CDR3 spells CASGVSGSFEQYF. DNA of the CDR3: TGTGCTAGTGGCGTTAGCGGGAGCTTCGAGCAGTACTTC.

The CDR3 loop is CASSTGTSYYNEQFF. The CDR3 DNA sequence: TGTGCCAGCAGTACCGGGACTTCCTACTACAATGAGCAGTTCTTC. The gene calls are TRBV2 and TRBJ2-1; weak D call: TRBD2 (6 bases). V lost 5 bases and J 3 bases, leaving 14 bases between the germline ends. The germline gives CDR1 SNHLY, CDR2 FYNNEI. The CDR3 is 15 residues long.

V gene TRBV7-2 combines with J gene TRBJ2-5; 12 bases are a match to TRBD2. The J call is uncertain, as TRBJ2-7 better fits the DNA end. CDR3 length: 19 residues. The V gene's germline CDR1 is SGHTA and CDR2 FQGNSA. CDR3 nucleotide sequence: TGTGCCAGCAGCTTAGGTGCCCCAATAGGACTAGCGGGAACCTACGAGCAGTACTTC. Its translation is CASSLGAPIGLAGTYEQYF.

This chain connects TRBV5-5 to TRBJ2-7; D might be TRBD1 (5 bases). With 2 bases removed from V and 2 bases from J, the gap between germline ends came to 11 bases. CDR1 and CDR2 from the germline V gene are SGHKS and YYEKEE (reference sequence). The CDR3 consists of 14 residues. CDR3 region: CASSFHDRAYEQYF. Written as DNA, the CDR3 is TGTGCCAGCAGCTTTCATGACAGAGCCTACGAGCAGTACTTC.

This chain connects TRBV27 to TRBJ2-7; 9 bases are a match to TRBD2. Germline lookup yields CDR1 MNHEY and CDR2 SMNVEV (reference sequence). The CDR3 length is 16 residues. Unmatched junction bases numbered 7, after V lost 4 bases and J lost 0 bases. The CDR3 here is CASSWTSAISSYEQYF. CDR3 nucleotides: TGTGCCAGCAGTTGGACTAGCGCCATTTCCTCCTACGAGCAGTACTTC.

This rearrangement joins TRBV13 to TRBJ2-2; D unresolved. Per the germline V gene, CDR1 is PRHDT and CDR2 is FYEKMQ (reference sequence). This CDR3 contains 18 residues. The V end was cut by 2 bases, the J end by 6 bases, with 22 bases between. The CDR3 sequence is CASSLSAGGRSGPGELFF. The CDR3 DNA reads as TGTGCCAGCAGCTTATCCGCAGGTGGCAGGAGTGGCCCCGGGGAGCTGTTTTTT.

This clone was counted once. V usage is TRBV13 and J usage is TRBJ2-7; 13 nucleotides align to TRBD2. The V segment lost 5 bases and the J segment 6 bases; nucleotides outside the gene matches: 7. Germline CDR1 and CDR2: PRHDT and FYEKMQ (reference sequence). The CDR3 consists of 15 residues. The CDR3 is CASSPSGLAGREQYF. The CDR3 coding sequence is TGTGCCAGCAGCCCATCGGGACTAGCGGGACGCGAGCAGTACTTC.

CDR3 loop: CASSLSLVAGVQETQYF. The CDR3 DNA reads TGTGCCAGCAGTTTATCGTTGGTAGCGGGAGTACAAGAGACCCAGTACTTC. The chain combines TRBV27 with TRBJ2-5, with 9 bases lining up with TRBD2. From germline, CDR1 is MNHEY and CDR2 SMNVEV (reference sequence). The V and J ends lost 0 bases and 2 bases, in that order; junction bases with no gene match: 7. This CDR3 region has 17 residues.

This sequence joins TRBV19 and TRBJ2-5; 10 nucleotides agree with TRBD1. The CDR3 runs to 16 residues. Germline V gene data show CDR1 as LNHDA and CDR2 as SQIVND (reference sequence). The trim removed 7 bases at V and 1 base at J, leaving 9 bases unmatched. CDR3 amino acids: CASKDRGMNPQETQYF. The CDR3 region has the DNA TGTGCCAGTAAGGACAGGGGGATGAATCCCCAAGAGACCCAGTACTTC.

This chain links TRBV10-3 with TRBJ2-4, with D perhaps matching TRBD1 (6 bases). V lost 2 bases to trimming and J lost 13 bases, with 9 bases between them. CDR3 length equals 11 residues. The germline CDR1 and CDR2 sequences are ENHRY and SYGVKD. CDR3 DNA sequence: TGTGCCATCAGTGAGACCGGACAGCAGTACTTC. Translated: CAISETGQQYF.

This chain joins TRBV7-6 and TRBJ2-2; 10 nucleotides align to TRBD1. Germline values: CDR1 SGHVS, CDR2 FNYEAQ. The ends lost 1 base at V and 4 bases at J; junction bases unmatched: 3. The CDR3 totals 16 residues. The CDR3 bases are TGTGCCAGCAGCTTAGATGGGACAGGGGCCACCGGGGAGCTGTTTTTT. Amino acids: CASSLDGTGATGELFF.

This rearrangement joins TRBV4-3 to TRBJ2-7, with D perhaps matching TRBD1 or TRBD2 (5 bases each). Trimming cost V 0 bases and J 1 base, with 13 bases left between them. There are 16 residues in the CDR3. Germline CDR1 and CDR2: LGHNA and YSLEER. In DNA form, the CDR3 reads TGCGCCAGCAGCCAAGATTTCGGGACCCCGTCCTACGAGCAGTACTTC. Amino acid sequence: CASSQDFGTPSYEQYF.

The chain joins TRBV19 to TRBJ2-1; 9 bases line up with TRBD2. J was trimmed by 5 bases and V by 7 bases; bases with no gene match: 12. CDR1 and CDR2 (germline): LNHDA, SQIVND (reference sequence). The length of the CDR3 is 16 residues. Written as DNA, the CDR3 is TGTGCCAGTACCGGGCGACTAGCGGACACCGACAATGAGCAGTTCTTC. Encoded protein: CASTGRLADTDNEQFF.

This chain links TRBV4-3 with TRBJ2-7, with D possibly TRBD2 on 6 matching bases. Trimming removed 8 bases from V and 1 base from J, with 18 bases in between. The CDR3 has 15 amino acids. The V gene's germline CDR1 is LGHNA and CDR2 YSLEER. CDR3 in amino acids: CASATGVSGSYEQYF. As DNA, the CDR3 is TGCGCCAGCGCCACGGGGGTCTCCGGGTCCTACGAGCAGTACTTC.

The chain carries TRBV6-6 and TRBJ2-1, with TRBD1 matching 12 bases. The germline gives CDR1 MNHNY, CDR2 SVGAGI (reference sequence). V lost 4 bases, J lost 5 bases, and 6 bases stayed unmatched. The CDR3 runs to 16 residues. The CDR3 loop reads CASSSRDRGQDNEQFF. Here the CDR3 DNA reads TGTGCCAGCAGTTCCCGGGACAGGGGGCAAGACAATGAGCAGTTCTTC.

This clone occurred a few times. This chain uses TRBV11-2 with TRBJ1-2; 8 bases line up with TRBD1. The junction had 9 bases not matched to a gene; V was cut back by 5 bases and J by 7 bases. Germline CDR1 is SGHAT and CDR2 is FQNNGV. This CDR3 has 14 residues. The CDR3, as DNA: TGTGCCAGCAGCCTTTCGCAGGGGGCGCGTGGCTACACCTTC. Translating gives CASSLSQGARGYTF.

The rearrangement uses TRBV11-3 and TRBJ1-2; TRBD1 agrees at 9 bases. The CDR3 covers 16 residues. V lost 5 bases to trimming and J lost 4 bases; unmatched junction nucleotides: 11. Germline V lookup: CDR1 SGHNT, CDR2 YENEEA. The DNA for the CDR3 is TGTGCCAGCAGCCGGCGGTGGACAGGGGTCGTCTATGGCTACACCTTC. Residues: CASSRRWTGVVYGYTF.

This CDR3 reads CATSSVLSSYEQYF. The DNA for the CDR3 is TGTGCCACCAGCAGCGTGCTGTCTTCCTACGAGCAGTACTTC. This chain links TRBV15 with TRBJ2-7; no clear D. The CDR3 contains 14 residues. Trimming pared 3 bases from V and 1 base from J, leaving 10 bases between. The germline gives CDR1 LNHNV, CDR2 YYDKDF (reference sequence).

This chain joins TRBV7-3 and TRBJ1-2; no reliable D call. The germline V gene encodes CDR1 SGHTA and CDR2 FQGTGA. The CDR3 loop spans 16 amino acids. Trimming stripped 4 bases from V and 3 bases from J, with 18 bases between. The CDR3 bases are TGTGCCAGCAGCTCCGCTCCCTGGGCGGTTTACTATGGCTACACCTTC. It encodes CASSSAPWAVYYGYTF.

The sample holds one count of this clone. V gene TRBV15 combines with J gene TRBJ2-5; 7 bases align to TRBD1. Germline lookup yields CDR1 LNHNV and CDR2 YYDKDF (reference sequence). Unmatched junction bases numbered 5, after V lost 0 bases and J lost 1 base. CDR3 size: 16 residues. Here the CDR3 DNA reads TGTGCCACCAGCAGAGAAAGACAGGGAATCCAAGAGACCCAGTACTTC. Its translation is CATSRERQGIQETQYF.

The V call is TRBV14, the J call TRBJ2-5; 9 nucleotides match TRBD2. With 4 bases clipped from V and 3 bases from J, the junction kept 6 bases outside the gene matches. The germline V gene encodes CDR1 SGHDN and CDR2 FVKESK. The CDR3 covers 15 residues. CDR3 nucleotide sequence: TGTGCCAGCAGCCCTTTAGCGGGAGTGGAAGAGACCCAGTACTTC. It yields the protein CASSPLAGVEETQYF.

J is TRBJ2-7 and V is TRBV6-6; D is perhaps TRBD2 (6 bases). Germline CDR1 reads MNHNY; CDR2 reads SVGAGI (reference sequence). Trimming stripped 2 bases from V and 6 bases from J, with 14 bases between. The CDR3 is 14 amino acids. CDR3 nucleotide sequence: TGTGCCAGCAGTTACCGACCGGGGGAGAGCGAGCAGTACTTC. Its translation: CASSYRPGESEQYF.

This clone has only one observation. CDR3 sequence: CATLAGAYNEQFF. The CDR3 DNA reads as TGTGCCACTTTAGCGGGAGCCTACAATGAGCAGTTCTTC. The chain employs TRBV11-2 and TRBJ2-1; 9 nucleotides align to TRBD2. CDR1 SGHAT and CDR2 FQNNGV come from the germline V gene. The junction had 3 bases not matched to a gene; V was cut back by 10 bases and J by 2 bases. The CDR3 length is 13 residues.